This T cell receptor beta chain was sequenced during a study of blood T cells in healthy people across ages. A J-beta primer mix and a sample-barcoded 5' primer were used in a second PCR of about 7 to 11 cycles. Each cDNA molecule was tagged by a template-switch adaptor that had 12 random nucleotides. One entry per CDR3 protein results from TCRdb running MiXCR on the 5' RACE reads. Counted here are fewer than 2,000,000 distinct CDR3 sequences, roughly 32% occurring once; the ten biggest clones make up around 11%. Per sample, at least 5.5 micrograms of total RNA were extracted. The ends lost 3 bases at V and 2 bases at J; junction bases unmatched: 7. The CDR3 is 18 residues long.

The material sequenced was blood. The chain links TRBV12-3 or TRBV12-4 to TRBJ2-5; 15 bases are a match to TRBD2. This clonotype was sampled from a woman in her thirties in good health. DNA of the CDR3: TGTGCCAGCAGTTTTCGGACTAGCGGGGGGGCTTTGCAAGAGACCCAGTACTTC. This translates into CASSFRTSGGALQETQYF.